This T cell receptor (beta chain) emerged from a study of blood T cell repertoires in COVID-19. Study information: Acute and convalescent COVID-19 samples came from the United States, Italy and Spain. The cDNA or gDNA used as material had been derived from T cells, B-cell-depleted T cells, or PBMCs.

A single count supports this clone. Under the authors' procedure: Reference gene primer amplification yielded estimated nucleated cell counts. The protocol was immunoSEQ multiplex PCR, while the TCRdb copy is restricted to in-frame clones and leaves out a portion. D and trimming come from the DNA, and the V and J calls and clone size come from that table. This table has roughly 160,000 clones, around four fifths appearing once. Sequences were obtained from peripheral blood. This clonotype was obtained from a woman older than 75 with acute or convalescent COVID-19.

CDR3 nucleotide sequence: TGTGCCAGCAGCTTGTATAAGAACACTGAAGCTTTCTTT. This encodes CASSLYKNTEAFF. J is TRBJ1-1 and V is TRBV5-6; no reliable D call. The germline V gene has CDR1 SGHDT and CDR2 YYEEEE. Trimming pared 1 base from V and 1 base from J, leaving 5 bases between. The CDR3 loop spans 13 amino acids. The full variable domain, rest sourced from reference TRBV5-6 and TRBJ1-1, is DAGVTQSPTHLIKTRGQQVTLRCSPKSGHDTVSWYQQALGQGPQFIFQYYEEEERQRGNFPDRFSGHQFPNYSSELNVNALLLGDSALYLCASSLYKNTEAFFGQGTRLTVV.